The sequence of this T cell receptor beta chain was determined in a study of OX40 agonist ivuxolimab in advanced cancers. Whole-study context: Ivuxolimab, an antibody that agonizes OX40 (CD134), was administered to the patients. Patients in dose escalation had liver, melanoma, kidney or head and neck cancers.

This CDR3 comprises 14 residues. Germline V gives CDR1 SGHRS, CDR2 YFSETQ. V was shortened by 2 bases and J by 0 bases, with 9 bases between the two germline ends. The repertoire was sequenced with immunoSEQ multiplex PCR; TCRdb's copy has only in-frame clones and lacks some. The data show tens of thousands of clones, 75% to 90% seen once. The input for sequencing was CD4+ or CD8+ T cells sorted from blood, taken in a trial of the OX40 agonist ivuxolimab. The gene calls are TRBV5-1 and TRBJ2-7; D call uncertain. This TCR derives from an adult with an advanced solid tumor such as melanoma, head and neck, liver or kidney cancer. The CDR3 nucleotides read TGCGCCAGCAGCTTCCACGGGTCCTCCTACGAGCAGTACTTC. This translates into CASSFHGSSYEQYF.